This T cell receptor (beta chain) appears in the sequencing data of a study of blood T cell repertoires in COVID-19. At the level of the study: The United States, Italy and Spain were the sources of the acute and convalescent COVID-19 samples.

Per the original methods: Reference gene primer amplification yielded estimated nucleated cell counts. The protocol was immunoSEQ multiplex PCR, while the TCRdb copy is restricted to in-frame clones and leaves out a portion. Clonal size and the V and J genes are those of that table, whereas D and trimming came from the DNA. The table has about 420,000 clones, 80% to 90% seen once; the top ten hold 0.8% to 1%. Deletions cut 3 bases from V and 7 bases from J, with 12 bases between. CDR3 length equals 12 residues. Germline-derived CDR1 and CDR2 are GTSNPN and SVGIG (reference sequence). The sequencing input was peripheral blood. The gene calls are TRBV30 and TRBJ2-5, with D possibly TRBD2 on 6 matching bases. The clonotype was recovered from a man aged 18 to 30 with COVID-19, enrolled during active disease. DNA for the CDR3: TGTGCCTGGAGCGTCGTGGGAGGGACCCAGTACTTC. Its translation is CAWSVVGGTQYF.